Listed here are 18 T cell receptor beta chains from one sample, sequenced in a study of technical replicates of blood from a few donors. Measured with immunoSEQ multiplex PCR; TCRdb has only the in-frame clones, and not every one. The sample consists of some 48,000 clones, about 90% of them appearing once. Sequencing was carried out using PBMCs. These receptors all come from a human donor in good health. Some clones in this sample may be carry-over from other donors' samples.

The chain employs TRBV18 and TRBJ2-3; the match to TRBD1 covers 9 bases. In germline, CDR1 is KGHSH, CDR2 LQKENI. There are 16 residues in the CDR3. Trimming cost V 4 bases and J 4 bases; bases outside gene matches: 9. In nucleotides, the CDR3 is TGTGCCAGCTCACGCCGGGACAGGGATTTCGCAGATACGCAGTATTTT. Amino acids: CASSRRDRDFADTQYF.

The J gene is TRBJ2-1, the V gene TRBV30, with a weak D call TRBD2 (6 bases). CDR3 length: 12 amino acids. V was shortened by 2 bases and J by 8 bases, with 10 bases between the two germline ends. The germline V gene has CDR1 GTSNPN and CDR2 SVGIG (reference sequence). The CDR3 coding sequence is TGTGCCTGGAGTAGGACGGGGGATGAGCAGTTCTTC. It specifies CAWSRTGDEQFF.

This chain joins TRBV29-1 and TRBJ1-2; 7 positions agree with TRBD1. Germline lookup yields CDR1 SQVTM and CDR2 ANQGSEA. J was trimmed by 8 bases and V by 3 bases; bases with no gene match: 9. The CDR3 totals 13 residues. In DNA form, the CDR3 reads TGCAGCGTTGACCAAGACAGGGCTCACGGCTACACCTTC. As protein: CSVDQDRAHGYTF. Combining the CDR3 with reference TRBV29-1 and TRBJ1-2 gives the whole variable domain SAVISQKPSRDICQRGTSLTIQCQVDSQVTMMFWYRQQPGQSLTLIATANQGSEATYESGFVIDKFPISRPNLTFSTLTVSNMSPEDSSIYLCSVDQDRAHGYTFGSGTRLTVV.

The chain recombines TRBV5-1 with TRBJ2-4, with TRBD1 matching over 9 bases. Germline CDR1 SGHRS, CDR2 YFSETQ. V lost 3 bases to trimming and J lost 8 bases; unmatched junction nucleotides: 9. The CDR3 totals 15 residues. The CDR3 is CASSSPRGQGDIQYF. The CDR3 coding sequence is TGCGCCAGCAGCTCGCCACGGGGACAGGGCGACATTCAGTACTTC.

This clone was detected once. V gene TRBV5-4 combines with J gene TRBJ2-1, with D perhaps matching TRBD2 (5 bases). Germline lookup yields CDR1 SGHNT and CDR2 YYREEE (reference sequence). CDR3 size: 12 residues. Trimming pared 4 bases from V and 7 bases from J, leaving 9 bases between. The CDR3 bases are TGTGCCAGCAGCCTGGGCGGGAATGAGCAGTTCTTC. As protein: CASSLGGNEQFF.

This clone was found once. The chain couples TRBV9 to TRBJ1-6; 9 bases align to TRBD1. Germline-derived CDR1 and CDR2 are SGDLS and YYNGEE. The V and J ends lost 3 bases and 9 bases, in that order; junction bases with no gene match: 10. The CDR3 extends over 16 amino acids. In nucleotides, the CDR3 is TGTGCCAGCAGCGCGCTCCTCGGACAGGGGACTTCACCCCTCCACTTT. Encoded protein: CASSALLGQGTSPLHF.

CDR3 DNA sequence: TGTGCCAGCAGTGAGGACAGCCCGATCTACGAGCAGTACTTC. Its translation: CASSEDSPIYEQYF. The chain couples TRBV2 to TRBJ2-7, with D perhaps TRBD1 (6 bases). Germline CDR1 and CDR2: SNHLY and FYNNEI. V was pared by 3 bases and J by 3 bases, with 12 bases between. This CDR3 has 14 amino acids.

The J gene is TRBJ2-7, the V gene TRBV30; D unresolved. The ends were cut back, 4 bases at V and 1 base at J, with 8 bases in the middle. The CDR3 consists of 12 residues. Germline V gene data show CDR1 as GTSNPN and CDR2 as SVGIG (reference sequence). The CDR3 loop is CAWTGSSYEQYF. DNA for the CDR3: TGTGCCTGGACAGGTTCTTCCTACGAGCAGTACTTC.

This chain joins TRBV6-4 and TRBJ2-5, with 8 bases matching TRBD2. The V gene's germline CDR1 is MRHNA and CDR2 SNTAGT. There are 16 residues in the CDR3. V was pared by 4 bases and J by 4 bases, with 11 bases of the junction left unmatched. The CDR3 coding sequence is TGTGCCAGCAGTGGGGCGGGGGGCGGATTGGGAGAGACCCAGTACTTC. Protein: CASSGAGGGLGETQYF.

The chain joins TRBV30 to TRBJ2-1, with D possibly matching TRBD1 (5 bases). Germline CDR1 is GTSNPN and CDR2 is SVGIG (reference sequence). Trimming cost V 2 bases and J 0 bases, with 8 bases left between them. This CDR3 has 14 amino acids. This chain's CDR3 is CAWSLDSSYNEQFF. CDR3 DNA: TGTGCCTGGAGTCTAGACAGCTCCTACAATGAGCAGTTCTTC.

This CDR3 is CASSSGGGLPTDTQYF. The CDR3 DNA reads TGTGCCAGCAGCTCCGGGGGGGGACTTCCCACAGATACGCAGTATTTT. The rearrangement uses TRBV7-3 and TRBJ2-3; 8 positions match TRBD2. The trim removed 4 bases at V and 2 bases at J, leaving 8 bases unmatched. The CDR3 loop spans 16 amino acids. The germline CDR1 and CDR2 sequences are SGHTA and FQGTGA.

The rearrangement uses TRBV27 and TRBJ1-2, with TRBD1 as a possible D gene (6 bases). The V and J ends lost 6 bases and 6 bases respectively, with 14 bases between them. This CDR3 region has 13 residues. Germline V gives CDR1 MNHEY, CDR2 SMNVEV (reference sequence). The CDR3 coding sequence is TGTGCCAGCAGACGGACAGAGCTTGATGGCTACACCTTC. It encodes CASRRTELDGYTF.

V gene TRBV5-6 combines with J gene TRBJ1-5; tentatively, D is TRBD1 (5 bases). There are 14 residues in the CDR3. Trimming cost V 7 bases and J 1 base, with 12 bases left between them. The germline CDR1 and CDR2 sequences are SGHDT and YYEEEE. The CDR3 nucleotides read TGTGCCAGCGCTGGGCAGGGCAGCAATCAGCCCCAGCATTTT. Translating gives CASAGQGSNQPQHF.

This chain uses TRBV27 with TRBJ2-7; D possibly corresponds to TRBD1 (6 bases). Germline CDR1 reads MNHEY; CDR2 reads SMNVEV (reference sequence). This CDR3 comprises 14 residues. V was shortened by 1 base and J by 6 bases, with 13 bases between the two germline ends. The CDR3 coding sequence is TGTGCCAGCAGTTTATTACACAGGGCTTCCGAGCAGTACTTC. It encodes CASSLLHRASEQYF.

The rearrangement joins TRBV5-1 to TRBJ2-7, with D tentatively TRBD1 (6 bases). Trimming removed 4 bases from V and 2 bases from J, with 10 bases in between. CDR3 length: 13 residues. CDR1 and CDR2 (germline): SGHRS, YFSETQ. DNA of the CDR3: TGCGCCAGCAGCCAAGGGGGAACCTACGAGCAGTACTTC. This codes for CASSQGGTYEQYF.

V gene TRBV30 combines with J gene TRBJ2-5; D might be TRBD1 (6 bases). V shed 4 bases and J shed 4 bases, with 16 bases lying between them. CDR1 is GTSNPN and CDR2 is SVGIG in the germline V gene (reference sequence). The CDR3 is 14 amino acids. The CDR3 region has the DNA TGTGCCTGGAACAGGGCGACAACAGGAGAGACCCAGTACTTC. It is translated as CAWNRATTGETQYF.

The rearrangement links TRBV4-1 to TRBJ2-1; possible D gene TRBD1, 6 bases. Germline lookup yields CDR1 MGHRA and CDR2 YSYEKL. The CDR3 spans 19 residues. Trimming cost V 1 base and J 3 bases, with 22 bases left between them. CDR3 DNA: TGCGCCAGCAGCCAAGGGGTCAGGGGCCTAGGTGGGCTCTACAATGAGCAGTTCTTC. Its translation: CASSQGVRGLGGLYNEQFF.

The V gene is TRBV5-6, the J gene TRBJ1-2, with D perhaps TRBD1 (6 bases). V was shortened by 4 bases and J by 4 bases, with 11 bases between the two germline ends. Germline CDR1 reads SGHDT; CDR2 reads YYEEEE. This CDR3 has 13 residues. In DNA form, the CDR3 reads TGTGCCAGCAGCCCAACAGGGATCTATGGCTACACCTTC. The encoded protein is CASSPTGIYGYTF.